A single T cell receptor beta chain is shown here with its context. This CDR3 comprises 12 residues. Germline lookup yields CDR1 SNHLY and CDR2 FYNNEI. V shed 8 bases and J shed 11 bases, with 18 bases lying between them. These data come from a study of blood T cells in healthy people across ages. The use of a sample-barcoded 5' primer and a J-beta primer mix characterized a second PCR of about 7 to 12 cycles. TCRdb used MiXCR to reprocess the 5' RACE reads, holding one entry per CDR3 protein. The table lists 1 million or so distinct CDR3 sequences, 20% to 25% of them singletons. In addition, the sample was reused for a study of T cells of mothers and their children.

The chain recombines TRBV2 with TRBJ1-1, with D hard to call. Material: blood. This TCR was sampled from a girl aged 2 to 10 in good health. The CDR3 coding sequence is TGTGCCAGCCGATCCGAAAGTCAGTCCGCTTTCTTT. Its translation: CASRSESQSAFF. Combining the CDR3 with reference TRBV2 and TRBJ1-1 gives the whole variable domain EPEVTQTPSHQVTQMGQEVILRCVPISNHLYFYWYRQILGQKVEFLVSFYNNEISEKSEIFDDQFSVERPDGSNFTLKIRSTKLEDSAMYFCASRSESQSAFFGQGTRLTVV.